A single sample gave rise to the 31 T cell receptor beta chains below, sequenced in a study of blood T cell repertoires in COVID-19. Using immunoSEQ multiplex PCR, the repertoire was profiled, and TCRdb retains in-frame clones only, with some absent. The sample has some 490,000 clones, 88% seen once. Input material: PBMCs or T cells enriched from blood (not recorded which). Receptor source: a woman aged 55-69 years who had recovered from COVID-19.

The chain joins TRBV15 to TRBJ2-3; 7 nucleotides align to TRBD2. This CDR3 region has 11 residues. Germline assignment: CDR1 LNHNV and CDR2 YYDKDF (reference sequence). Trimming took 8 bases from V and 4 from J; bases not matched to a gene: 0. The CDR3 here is CATGGADTQYF. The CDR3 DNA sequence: TGTGCCACCGGGGGGGCAGATACGCAGTATTTT. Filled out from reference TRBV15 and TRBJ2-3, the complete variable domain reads DAMVIQNPRYQVTQFGKPVTLSCSQTLNHNVMYWYQQKSSQAPKLLFHYYDKDFNNEADTPDNFQSRRPNTSFCFLDIRSPGLGDTAMYLCATGGADTQYFGPGTRLTVL.

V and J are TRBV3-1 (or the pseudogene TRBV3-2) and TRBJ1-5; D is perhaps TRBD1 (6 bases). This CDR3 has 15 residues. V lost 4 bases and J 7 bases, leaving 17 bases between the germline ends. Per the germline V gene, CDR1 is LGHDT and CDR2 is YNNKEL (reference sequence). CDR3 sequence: CASSPRGAGIQPQHF. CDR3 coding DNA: TGTGCCAGCAGCCCGCGGGGGGCCGGAATCCAGCCCCAGCATTTT.

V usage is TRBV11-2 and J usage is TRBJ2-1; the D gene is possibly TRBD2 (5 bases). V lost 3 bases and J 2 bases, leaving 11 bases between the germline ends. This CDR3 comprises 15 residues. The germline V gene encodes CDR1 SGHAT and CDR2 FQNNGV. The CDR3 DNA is TGTGCCAGCAGCTTCCTGGCCGGGACCTACAATGAGCAGTTCTTC. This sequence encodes CASSFLAGTYNEQFF. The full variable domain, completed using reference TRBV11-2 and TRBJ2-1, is EAGVAQSPRYKIIEKRQSVAFWCNPISGHATLYWYQQILGQGPKLLIQFQNNGVVDDSQLPKDRFSAERLKGVDSTLKIQPAKLEDSAVYLCASSFLAGTYNEQFFGPGTRLTVL.

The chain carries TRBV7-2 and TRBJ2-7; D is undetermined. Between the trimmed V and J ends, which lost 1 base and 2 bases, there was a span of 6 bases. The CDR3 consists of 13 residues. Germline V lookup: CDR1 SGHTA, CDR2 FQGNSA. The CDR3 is CASSLDRAYEQYV. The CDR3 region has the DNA TGTGCCAGCAGCTTAGACAGAGCCTACGAGCAGTACGTC.

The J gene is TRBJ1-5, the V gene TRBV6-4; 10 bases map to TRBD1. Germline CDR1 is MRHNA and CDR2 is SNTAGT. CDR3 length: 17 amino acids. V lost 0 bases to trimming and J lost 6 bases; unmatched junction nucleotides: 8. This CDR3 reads CASSDSLDRGLGQPQHF. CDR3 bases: TGTGCCAGCAGTGACTCCCTAGACAGGGGGCTAGGTCAGCCCCAGCATTTT.

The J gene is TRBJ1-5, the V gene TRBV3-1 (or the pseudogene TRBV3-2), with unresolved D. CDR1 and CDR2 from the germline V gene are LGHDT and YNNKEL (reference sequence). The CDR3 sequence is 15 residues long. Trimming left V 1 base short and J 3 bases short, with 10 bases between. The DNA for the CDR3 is TGTGCCAGCAGCCAAGTCGGGGAATCCAATCAGCCCCAGCATTTT. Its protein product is CASSQVGESNQPQHF.

As DNA, the CDR3 is TGTGCCAGCAGTGATGGAGGAACAGGGCGGAATGAGCAGTTCTTC. Residues: CASSDGGTGRNEQFF. The J gene is TRBJ2-1, the V gene TRBV6-1; the D gene is possibly TRBD1 (6 bases). V was trimmed by 3 bases and J by 7 bases, leaving 16 bases between them. Germline V gives CDR1 MNHNS, CDR2 SASEGT. The CDR3 is 15 residues long.

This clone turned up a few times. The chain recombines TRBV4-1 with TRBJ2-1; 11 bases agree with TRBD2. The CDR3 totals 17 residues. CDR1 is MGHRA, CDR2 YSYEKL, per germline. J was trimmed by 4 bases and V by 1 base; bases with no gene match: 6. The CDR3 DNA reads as TGCGCCAGCAGCCAAGGCCTACTAGCGGGGGAATACAATGAGCAGTTCTTC. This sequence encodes CASSQGLLAGEYNEQFF.

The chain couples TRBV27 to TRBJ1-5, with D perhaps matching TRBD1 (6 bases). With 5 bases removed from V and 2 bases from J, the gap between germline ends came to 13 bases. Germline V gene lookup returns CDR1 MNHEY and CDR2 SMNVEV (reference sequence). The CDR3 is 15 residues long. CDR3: CASSPGTYGNQPQHF. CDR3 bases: TGTGCCAGCAGTCCCGGGACATACGGCAATCAGCCCCAGCATTTT.

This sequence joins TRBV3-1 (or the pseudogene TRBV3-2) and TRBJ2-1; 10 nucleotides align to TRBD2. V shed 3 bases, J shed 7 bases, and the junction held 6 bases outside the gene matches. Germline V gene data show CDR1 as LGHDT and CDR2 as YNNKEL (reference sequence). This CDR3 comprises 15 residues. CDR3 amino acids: CASSQGLAGANEQFF. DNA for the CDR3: TGTGCCAGCAGCCAGGGGCTAGCGGGGGCTAATGAGCAGTTCTTC.

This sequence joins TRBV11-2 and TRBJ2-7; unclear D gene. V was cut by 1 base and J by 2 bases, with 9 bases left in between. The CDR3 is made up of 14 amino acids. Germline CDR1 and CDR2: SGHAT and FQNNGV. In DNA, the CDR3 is TGTGCCAGCAGCTTAGGAGGTTCAGCCTACGAGCAGTACGTC. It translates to CASSLGGSAYEQYV.

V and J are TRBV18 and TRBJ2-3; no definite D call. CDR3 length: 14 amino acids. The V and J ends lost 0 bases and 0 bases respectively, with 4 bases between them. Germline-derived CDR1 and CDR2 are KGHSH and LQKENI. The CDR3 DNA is TGTGCCAGCTCACCACCGCGTAGCACAGATACGCAGTATTTT. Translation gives CASSPPRSTDTQYF.

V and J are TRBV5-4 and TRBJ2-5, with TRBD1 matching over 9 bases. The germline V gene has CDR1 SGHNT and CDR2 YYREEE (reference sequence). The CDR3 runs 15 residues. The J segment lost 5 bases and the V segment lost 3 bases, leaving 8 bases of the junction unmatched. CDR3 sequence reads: CASSWGQGLAETQYF. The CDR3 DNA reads TGTGCCAGCAGCTGGGGACAGGGTCTCGCGGAGACCCAGTACTTC.

The CDR3 sequence is CASSYQDRALQPQHF. CDR3 DNA: TGTGCCAGCAGTTACCAGGACAGGGCTTTGCAGCCCCAGCATTTT. The V gene is TRBV6-2 or TRBV6-3, the J gene TRBJ1-5, with 8 bases lining up with TRBD1. With V trimmed by 2 bases and J by 7 bases, 7 bases remained unmatched. The CDR3 is 15 residues long. The germline V gene has CDR1 MNHEY and CDR2 SVGEGT.

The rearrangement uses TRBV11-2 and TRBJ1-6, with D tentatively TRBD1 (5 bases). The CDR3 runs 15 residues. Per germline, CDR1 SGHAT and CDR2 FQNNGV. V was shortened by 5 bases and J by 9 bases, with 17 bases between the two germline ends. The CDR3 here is CASSPGPTQGSPLHF. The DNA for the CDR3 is TGTGCCAGCAGCCCCGGACCCACCCAGGGTTCACCCCTCCACTTT.

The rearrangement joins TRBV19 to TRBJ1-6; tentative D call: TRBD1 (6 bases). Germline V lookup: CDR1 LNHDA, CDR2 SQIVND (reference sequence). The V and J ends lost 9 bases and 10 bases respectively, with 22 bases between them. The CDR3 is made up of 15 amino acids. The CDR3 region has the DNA TGTGCCAGCACCGGTAGGGACACTCAGGGATCACCCCTCCACTTT. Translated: CASTGRDTQGSPLHF. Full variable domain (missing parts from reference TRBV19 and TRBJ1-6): DGGITQSPKYLFRKEGQNVTLSCEQNLNHDAMYWYRQDPGQGLRLIYYSQIVNDFQKGDIAEGYSVSREKKESFPLTVTSAQKNPTAFYLCASTGRDTQGSPLHFGNGTRLTVT.

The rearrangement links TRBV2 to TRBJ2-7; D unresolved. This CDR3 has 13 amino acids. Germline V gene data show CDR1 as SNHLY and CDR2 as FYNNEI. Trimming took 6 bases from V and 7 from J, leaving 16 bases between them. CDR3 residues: CASSAGLVLEQYF. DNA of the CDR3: TGTGCCAGCAGCGCAGGTCTGGTATTGGAGCAGTACTTC.

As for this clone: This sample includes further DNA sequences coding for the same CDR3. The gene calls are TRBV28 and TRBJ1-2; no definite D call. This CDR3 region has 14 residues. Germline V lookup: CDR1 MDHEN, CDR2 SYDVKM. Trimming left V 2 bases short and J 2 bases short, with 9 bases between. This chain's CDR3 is CASSLGQSNYGYTF. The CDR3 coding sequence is TGTGCCAGCAGTTTAGGTCAGTCGAACTATGGCTACACCTTC.

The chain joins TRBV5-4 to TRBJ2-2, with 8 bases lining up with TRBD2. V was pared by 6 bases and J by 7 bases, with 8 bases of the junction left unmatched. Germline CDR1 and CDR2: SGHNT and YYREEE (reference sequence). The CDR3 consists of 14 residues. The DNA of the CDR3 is TGTGCCAGCAATCGGGGGGGCCAAGACGGGGAGCTGTTTTTT. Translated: CASNRGGQDGELFF.

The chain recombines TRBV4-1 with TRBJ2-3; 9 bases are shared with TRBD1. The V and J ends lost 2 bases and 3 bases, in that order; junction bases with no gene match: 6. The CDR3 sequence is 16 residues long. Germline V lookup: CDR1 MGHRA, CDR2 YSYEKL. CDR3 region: CASSQMPGQGTDTQYF. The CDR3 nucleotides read TGCGCCAGCAGCCAAATGCCGGGACAGGGTACAGATACGCAGTATTTT.

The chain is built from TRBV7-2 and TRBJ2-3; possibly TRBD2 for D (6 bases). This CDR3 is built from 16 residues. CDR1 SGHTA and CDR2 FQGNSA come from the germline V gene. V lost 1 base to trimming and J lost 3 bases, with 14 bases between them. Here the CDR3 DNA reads TGTGCCAGCAGCTTAGTAGGTGTGGGGGGTACAGATACGCAGTATTTT. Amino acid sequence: CASSLVGVGGTDTQYF.

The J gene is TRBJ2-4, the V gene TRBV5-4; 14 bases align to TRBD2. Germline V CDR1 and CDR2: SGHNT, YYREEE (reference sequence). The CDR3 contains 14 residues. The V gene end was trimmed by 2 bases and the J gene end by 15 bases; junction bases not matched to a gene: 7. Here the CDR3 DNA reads TGTGCCAGCAGCTTACCCGGGACTAGCGGGGGAAGGTACTTC. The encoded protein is CASSLPGTSGGRYF.

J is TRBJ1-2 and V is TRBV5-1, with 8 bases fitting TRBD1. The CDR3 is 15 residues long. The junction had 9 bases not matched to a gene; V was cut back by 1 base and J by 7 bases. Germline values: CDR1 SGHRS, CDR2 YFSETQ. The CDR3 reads CASSLQGAMSFGYTF. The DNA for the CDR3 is TGCGCCAGCAGCTTGCAGGGGGCGATGTCCTTTGGCTACACCTTC. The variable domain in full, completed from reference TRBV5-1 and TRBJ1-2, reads KAGVTQTPRYLIKTRGQQVTLSCSPISGHRSVSWYQQTPGQGLQFLFEYFSETQRNKGNFPGRFSGRQFSNSRSEMNVSTLELGDSALYLCASSLQGAMSFGYTFGSGTRLTVV.

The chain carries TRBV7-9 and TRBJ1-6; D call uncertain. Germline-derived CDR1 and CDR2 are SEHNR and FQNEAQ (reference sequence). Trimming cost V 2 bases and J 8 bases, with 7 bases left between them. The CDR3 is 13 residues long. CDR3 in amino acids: CASSLSGDSPLHF. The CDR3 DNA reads TGTGCCAGCAGCTTAAGCGGTGATTCACCCCTCCACTTT.

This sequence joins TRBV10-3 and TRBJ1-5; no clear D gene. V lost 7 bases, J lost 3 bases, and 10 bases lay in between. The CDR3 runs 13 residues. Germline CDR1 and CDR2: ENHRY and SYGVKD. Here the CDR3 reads CAITPGFNQPQHF. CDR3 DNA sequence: TGTGCCATCACCCCCGGGTTCAATCAGCCCCAGCATTTT.

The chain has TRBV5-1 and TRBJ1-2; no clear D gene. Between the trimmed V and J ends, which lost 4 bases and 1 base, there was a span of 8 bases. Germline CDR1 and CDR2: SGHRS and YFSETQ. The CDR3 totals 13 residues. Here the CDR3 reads CASSPTSNYGYTF. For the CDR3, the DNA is TGCGCCAGCAGCCCCACTAGTAACTATGGCTACACCTTC.

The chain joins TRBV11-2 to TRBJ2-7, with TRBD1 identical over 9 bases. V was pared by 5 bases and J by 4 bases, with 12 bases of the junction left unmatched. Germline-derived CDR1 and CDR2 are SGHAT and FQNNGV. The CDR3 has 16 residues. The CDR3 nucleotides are TGTGCCAGCAGCCGGGGGAGAGGACAGGGGTTATACGAGCAGTACTTC. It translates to CASSRGRGQGLYEQYF.

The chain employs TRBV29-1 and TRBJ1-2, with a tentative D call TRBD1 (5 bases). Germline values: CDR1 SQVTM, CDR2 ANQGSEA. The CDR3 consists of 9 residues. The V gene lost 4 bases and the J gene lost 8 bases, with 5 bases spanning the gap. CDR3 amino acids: CSVGGGYTF. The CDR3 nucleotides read TGCAGCGTTGGGGGCGGCTACACCTTC.

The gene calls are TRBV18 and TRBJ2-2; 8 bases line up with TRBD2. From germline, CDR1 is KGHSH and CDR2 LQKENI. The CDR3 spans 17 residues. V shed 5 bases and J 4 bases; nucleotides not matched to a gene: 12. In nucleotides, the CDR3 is TGTGCCAGCTCAATACGGGTACTAGCGGAACGCACCGGGGAGCTGTTTTTT. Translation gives CASSIRVLAERTGELFF. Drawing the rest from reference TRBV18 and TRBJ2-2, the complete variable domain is NAGVMQNPRHLVRRRGQEARLRCSPMKGHSHVYWYRQLPEEGLKFMVYLQKENIIDESGMPKERFSAEFPKEGPSILRIQQVVRGDSAAYFCASSIRVLAERTGELFFGEGSRLTVL.

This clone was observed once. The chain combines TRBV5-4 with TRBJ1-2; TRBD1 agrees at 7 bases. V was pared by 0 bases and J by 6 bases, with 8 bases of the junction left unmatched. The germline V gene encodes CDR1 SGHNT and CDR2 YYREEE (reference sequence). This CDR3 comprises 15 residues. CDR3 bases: TGTGCCAGCAGCTTGGGACAGGGCTTACTGGATGGCTACACCTTC. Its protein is CASSLGQGLLDGYTF.

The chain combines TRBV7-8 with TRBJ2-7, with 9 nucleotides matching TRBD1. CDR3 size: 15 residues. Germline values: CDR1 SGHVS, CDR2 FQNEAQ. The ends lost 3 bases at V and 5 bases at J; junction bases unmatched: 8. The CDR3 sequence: CASSFRQGDVDEQYF. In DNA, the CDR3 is TGTGCCAGCAGCTTCCGACAGGGGGACGTCGACGAGCAGTACTTC.